The next 27 T cell receptor beta chains were all read from a single sample in a study of read filtering for tumor transcriptome and immune sequencing. This library used about 360 ng RNA and molecular barcoded adaptors spanning alpha/delta and beta/gamma chains. TCRdb fed the reads into MiXCR, producing one record per CDR3 protein. The sample has 50,000 or so distinct CDR3 sequences, around 19% seen once. The sample comprised a population of CD138-negative cells sorted from bone marrow. All receptors derive from a donor at least 40 years old with multiple myeloma.

Concerning this clonotype: One base away lies a much larger clone, so this may be a sequencing read error. The chain uses TRBV12-3 or TRBV12-4 and TRBJ2-2, with a weak D call TRBD2 (5 bases). The CDR3 runs to 14 residues. Here the CDR3 reads CASGPSDPTGELLF. For the CDR3, the DNA is TGTGCTAGTGGACCATCCGACCCCACCGGGGAGCTGCTTTTT.

The chain joins TRBV5-1 to TRBJ1-1; possible D gene TRBD1, 6 bases. CDR3 length: 16 amino acids. Germline assignment: CDR1 SGHRS and CDR2 YFSETQ. CDR3 region: CVGSSTSGAMNTEAFF. The CDR3 DNA reads TGCGTCGGCAGCTCGACCTCAGGGGCCATGAACACTGAAGCTTTCTTT.

This clonotype came up many times. This chain joins TRBV6-5 and TRBJ1-1; D possibly corresponds to TRBD1 (5 bases). The CDR3 is 12 residues long. Trimming removed 8 bases at V and 6 bases at J, with 13 bases between. Germline CDR1 MNHEY, CDR2 SVGAGI. The CDR3 here is CASGRAGSEAFF. The CDR3 DNA reads as TGTGCCAGCGGCAGGGCGGGCTCTGAAGCTTTCTTT.

This clonotype was detected many times. The rearrangement links TRBV27 to TRBJ2-1; 7 nucleotides match TRBD2. J was trimmed by 8 bases and V by 4 bases; bases with no gene match: 14. Germline CDR1 and CDR2: MNHEY and SMNVEV (reference sequence). The CDR3 is made up of 16 amino acids. In DNA form, the CDR3 reads TGTGCCAGCAGTTATTATGGACTAGGACTCGACTATGAGCAGTTCTTC. It codes for CASSYYGLGLDYEQFF.

This clonotype was seen many times. The chain links TRBV20-1 to TRBJ2-7; 8 bases map to TRBD2. Germline-derived CDR1 and CDR2 are DFQATT and SNEGSKA (reference sequence). The CDR3 totals 15 residues. V shed 1 base and J 1 base; nucleotides not matched to a gene: 6. The CDR3 spells CSARVSSGRSYEQYF. DNA for the CDR3: TGCAGTGCTAGAGTGTCTAGCGGGCGGTCCTACGAGCAGTACTTC.

A note on this clonotype: Being one base from a much bigger clone, this may be a read error. The V gene is TRBV2, the J gene TRBJ2-3; TRBD2 matches at 9 bases. Looked up from germline, CDR1 is SNHLY and CDR2 is FYNNEI. Trimming removed 0 bases from V and 9 bases from J; junction bases left unmatched: 10. The CDR3 runs 16 residues. CDR3 sequence: CASSEALLAGLITQYF. The CDR3 DNA is TGTGCCAGCAGTGAAGCCCTTCTAGCGGGATTAATAACGCAGTATTTT.

As to this clonotype: The CDR3 ends on some other residue instead of the conserved phenylalanine or tryptophan, so this is likely a read error. The chain combines TRBV20-1 with TRBJ2-1; D perhaps matches TRBD2 (5 bases). Looked up from germline, CDR1 is DFQATT and CDR2 is SNEGSKA (reference sequence). CDR3 length: 12 amino acids. The V and J ends lost 7 bases and 0 bases respectively, with 7 bases between them. The CDR3, as DNA: TGCAGTGGAGAGGGCTCCTACAATGAGCAGTTCCTT. This sequence encodes CSGEGSYNEQFL.

The V gene is TRBV4-3, the J gene TRBJ2-3, with 11 nucleotides matching TRBD2. J lost 0 bases, V lost 2 bases, and 7 bases had no gene match. The CDR3 has 18 residues. Germline-derived CDR1 and CDR2 are LGHNA and YSLEER. CDR3: CASSQSRLAGGSTDTQYF. CDR3 nucleotides: TGCGCCAGCAGCCAATCTCGTCTAGCGGGAGGCAGCACAGATACGCAGTATTTT.

This clonotype was seen a handful of times. The rearrangement joins TRBV6-2 or TRBV6-3 to TRBJ2-7; possible D gene TRBD2, 5 bases. V was cut by 6 bases and J by 7 bases, with 22 bases left in between. The CDR3 spans 15 residues. Germline V gene data show CDR1 as MNHEY and CDR2 as SVGEGT. The CDR3 DNA reads TGTGCCAGCAGCTCGGGATTGAGCGCCCGTAGAGAGCAGTACTTC. The encoded protein is CASSSGLSARREQYF.

This clonotype was found many times. The chain joins TRBV20-1 to TRBJ2-5, with 7 bases identical to TRBD1. The CDR3 is 16 amino acids. The V gene end was trimmed by 3 bases and the J gene end by 3 bases; junction bases not matched to a gene: 13. Germline V lookup: CDR1 DFQATT, CDR2 SNEGSKA (reference sequence). In nucleotides, the CDR3 is TGCAGTGCTAGGAGTCCCAAGGGGGCGAAAAAAGAGACCCAGTACTTC. It codes for CSARSPKGAKKETQYF.

The sample holds many counts of this clonotype. J is TRBJ1-2 and V is TRBV4-1; 7 bases are a match to TRBD1. This CDR3 region has 13 residues. CDR1 and CDR2 (germline): MGHRA, YSYEKL. The trim removed 8 bases at V and 5 bases at J, leaving 8 bases unmatched. Written as DNA, the CDR3 is TGCGCCAGCCGATTTACAGGGGATTATGGCTACACCTTC. As protein: CASRFTGDYGYTF.

Ten or more counts support this clonotype. The V call is TRBV27, the J call TRBJ1-1, with TRBD1 as a possible D gene (5 bases). The CDR3 sequence is 16 residues long. Germline V gene sequence: CDR1 MNHEY, CDR2 SMNVEV (reference sequence). Trimming shortened V by 7 bases and J by 4 bases, and 22 bases separated the two germline ends. The CDR3 sequence is CASIKYPGTAPTEAFF. In DNA form, the CDR3 reads TGTGCCAGCATAAAATACCCCGGGACTGCCCCCACTGAAGCTTTCTTT.

This clonotype was detected ten times or more. The chain uses TRBV5-8 and TRBJ2-3, with 7 bases matching TRBD2. Looked up from germline, CDR1 is SGHTS and CDR2 is YDEGEE. V shed 7 bases, J shed 3 bases, and the junction held 11 bases outside the gene matches. This CDR3 region has 15 residues. Here the CDR3 DNA reads TGTGCCAGCCGAGCTAGCGGCCATAAGACAGATACGCAGTATTTT. Its translation: CASRASGHKTDTQYF.

In this sample, this clonotype turned up a few times. The V and J genes are TRBV6-1 and TRBJ2-7, with D perhaps given as TRBD1 or TRBD2 (5 bases each). Germline CDR1 MNHNS, CDR2 SASEGT. The CDR3 is 12 amino acids. Trimming pared 8 bases from V and 2 bases from J, leaving 10 bases between. The CDR3 spells CASRDRTYEQYF. The CDR3 DNA sequence: TGTGCCAGCCGGGACCGTACCTACGAGCAGTACTTC.

This clonotype was recorded at least ten times. This rearrangement joins TRBV7-2 to TRBJ2-3; D possibly uses TRBD1 or TRBD2 (5 bases each). The germline gives CDR1 SGHTA, CDR2 FQGNSA. The ends were cut back, 7 bases at V and 2 bases at J, with 13 bases in the middle. The CDR3 is made up of 14 amino acids. The CDR3 here is CASTPGLNTDTQYF. Here the CDR3 DNA reads TGTGCCAGCACCCCGGGGCTCAACACAGATACGCAGTATTTT.

In its sample, this clonotype was seen many times. The DNA of the CDR3 is TGCAGCGTTATCCCCAGCGGCTCCTACGAGCAGTACTTC. Translated, it gives CSVIPSGSYEQYF. This chain joins TRBV29-1 and TRBJ2-7; D perhaps matches TRBD2 (5 bases). V was clipped by 5 bases and J by 0 bases, with 11 bases between them. The CDR3 has 13 residues. Germline CDR1 SQVTM, CDR2 ANQGSEA.

In regard to this clonotype: This may be a read error, as it is one base from a much larger clone. The chain joins TRBV20-1 to TRBJ2-5, with D uncertain. Germline V lookup: CDR1 DFQATT, CDR2 SNEGSKA (reference sequence). This CDR3 is 14 amino acids long. The CDR3 reads CGARRVDPVGTQYF. The CDR3 DNA is TGCGGTGCTAGACGGGTGGACCCGGTGGGGACCCAGTACTTC.

This clonotype appeared many times. V and J are TRBV3-1 and TRBJ2-3, with D tentatively TRBD2 (6 bases). V lost 6 bases, J lost 0 bases, and 7 bases lay in between. The germline gives CDR1 LGHDT, CDR2 YNNKEL (reference sequence). The length of the CDR3 is 13 residues. As DNA, the CDR3 is TGTGCCAGCAGGAGCGGGAGCACAGATACGCAGTATTTT. This sequence encodes CASRSGSTDTQYF.

This clonotype was recorded many times. The V call is TRBV29-1, the J call TRBJ1-1; perhaps TRBD1 as D (6 bases). The CDR3 length is 13 residues. Germline loops: CDR1 SQVTM, CDR2 ANQGSEA. Trimming cost V 7 bases and J 4 bases, with 16 bases left between them. For the CDR3, the DNA is TGCAGCGCCCGTGTTGGGGGGCGCACTGAAGCTTTCTTT. This encodes CSARVGGRTEAFF.

This clonotype was seen at least ten times. V is TRBV21-1 and J is TRBJ1-1; the table's D call TRBD1 went unverified against the DNA. TRBV21-1 is described as a pseudogene. The CDR3 spans 12 residues. CDR3 DNA: TGTGCCAACCCAAGGGGGAACACTGAAGCTTTCTTT. Its protein product is CANPRGNTEAFF.

As for this clonotype: Given a far larger clone just one base away, this is likely a sequencing read error. Because it lacks the conserved phenylalanine or tryptophan at the end, this CDR3 is likely a read error. The genes are TRBV11-3 and TRBJ2-7; no clear D gene. V lost 1 base to trimming and J lost 1 base, with 8 bases between them. This CDR3 region has 14 residues. The germline V gene has CDR1 SGHNT and CDR2 YENEEA. CDR3 region: CASSLVPGSYEQYL. CDR3 sequence (DNA): TGTGCCAGCAGCTTAGTACCAGGTTCCTACGAGCAGTACCTC.

This clonotype was seen repeatedly, ten times or more. The chain has TRBV20-1 and TRBJ1-1, with D maybe TRBD1 (6 bases). The CDR3 sequence is 14 residues long. In germline, CDR1 is DFQATT, CDR2 SNEGSKA (reference sequence). The V end was cut by 3 bases, the J end by 4 bases, with 15 bases between. The CDR3 DNA follows: TGCAGTGCTAGGAAACAGGGTTCAGTCACTGAAGCTTTCTTT. Encoded protein: CSARKQGSVTEAFF.

At least ten counts were recorded for this clonotype. This chain links TRBV11-3 with TRBJ2-6, with a weak D call TRBD2 (6 bases). The V end was cut by 0 bases, the J end by 2 bases, with 8 bases between. Per germline, CDR1 SGHNT and CDR2 YENEEA. The CDR3 loop spans 16 amino acids. The CDR3 is CASSLEGGAGANVLTF. The CDR3 DNA reads as TGTGCCAGCAGCTTAGAGGGGGGAGCTGGGGCCAACGTCCTGACTTTC.

This clonotype was recorded many times. This rearrangement joins TRBV7-2 to TRBJ2-1; the D is unclear. V gave up 5 bases and J gave up 9 bases, with 11 bases separating them. From germline, CDR1 is SGHTA and CDR2 FQGNSA. The length of the CDR3 is 12 residues. CDR3 sequence: CASSALYGEQFF. The CDR3 coding sequence is TGTGCCAGCAGCGCACTTTATGGTGAGCAGTTCTTC.

The table lists this clonotype with many counts. This chain links TRBV15 with TRBJ2-2; no clear D. Germline V gene data show CDR1 as LNHNV and CDR2 as YYDKDF (reference sequence). This CDR3 is built from 14 residues. Between the trimmed V and J ends, which lost 5 bases and 5 bases, there was a span of 12 bases. For the CDR3, the DNA is TGTGCCACCAGCGGGCCGGCGCGGACCGGGGAGCTGTTTTTT. Its protein product is CATSGPARTGELFF. The full variable domain, rest sourced from reference TRBV15 and TRBJ2-2, is DAMVIQNPRYQVTQFGKPVTLSCSQTLNHNVMYWYQQKSSQAPKLLFHYYDKDFNNEADTPDNFQSRRPNTSFCFLDIRSPGLGDTAMYLCATSGPARTGELFFGEGSRLTVL.

The chain uses TRBV6-2 or TRBV6-3 and TRBJ1-5; D unresolved. The CDR3 runs 15 residues. Looked up from germline, CDR1 is MNHEY and CDR2 is SVGEGT. Trimming pared 10 bases from V and 1 base from J, leaving 17 bases between. The CDR3 coding sequence is TGTGCCATCAGGCCGGTGAAAGGGAGCAATCAGCCCCAGCATTTT. Amino acid sequence: CAIRPVKGSNQPQHF.

Ten or more counts support this clonotype. The chain is built from TRBV3-1 and TRBJ2-1; D not certain. This CDR3 comprises 11 residues. Trimming left V 5 bases short and J 6 bases short, with 5 bases between. Germline CDR1 is LGHDT and CDR2 is YNNKEL (reference sequence). This chain's CDR3 is CASSLGNEQFF. The CDR3 DNA reads as TGTGCCAGCAGCTTGGGCAATGAGCAGTTCTTC.